This entry features one T cell receptor (beta chain) sequence. The sample is drawn from a study of T cell changes during pregnancy in multiple sclerosis. Generated by immunoSEQ multiplex PCR, the TCRdb table keeps only in-frame clones and is missing some. The sample has about 64,000 clones; about 90% are singletons. The sequence was collected from a female donor in good health, enrolled as a control in a pregnancy study. The sequences come from peripheral blood, collected in the second trimester of pregnancy.

The CDR3 DNA reads as TGTGCCAGCAGTTTATCTCTCGCCGGGGAGCTGTTTTTT. Amino acid sequence: CASSLSLAGELFF. The chain is built from TRBV27 and TRBJ2-2; D gene ambiguous. With 0 bases removed from V and 6 bases from J, the gap between germline ends came to 5 bases. Germline CDR1 is MNHEY and CDR2 is SMNVEV (reference sequence). This CDR3 spans 13 amino acids.